The 30 T cell receptor beta chains below were found in one sample sequenced in a study of T-cell memory formation after mild COVID-19. One entry per CDR3 protein, called by TCRdb with MiXCR from the 5' RACE reads. Of roughly 350,000 distinct CDR3 sequences in the sample, over 20% were seen once. The sample comprised PBMCs or a T cell subset sorted from them (not recorded which). The receptors derive from an adult woman who had mild COVID-19 (a few samples of this study predate the infection). Cell type and time point are not known.

V and J are TRBV20-1 and TRBJ1-1, with TRBD1 matching over 10 bases. Germline V gene lookup returns CDR1 DFQATT and CDR2 SNEGSKA (reference sequence). The CDR3 consists of 13 residues. With 4 bases clipped from V and 7 bases from J, the junction kept 6 bases outside the gene matches. Here the CDR3 DNA reads TGCAGTGCTAACCCCGGGACAGGGGTTGAAGCTTTCTTT. This sequence encodes CSANPGTGVEAFF.

The chain has TRBV20-1 and TRBJ2-7; 8 nucleotides agree with TRBD1. V was clipped by 2 bases and J by 4 bases; unmatched bases: 10. The CDR3 extends over 15 amino acids. Germline CDR1 DFQATT, CDR2 SNEGSKA (reference sequence). CDR3 in DNA: TGCAGTGCTAGAAACTCCGACAGGGGAAGGTACGAGCAGTACTTC. Its protein is CSARNSDRGRYEQYF.

The chain is built from TRBV6-2 or TRBV6-3 and TRBJ1-1; perhaps TRBD1 as D (5 bases). This CDR3 spans 18 amino acids. V was cut by 6 bases and J by 3 bases, with 26 bases left in between. Per germline, CDR1 MNHEY and CDR2 SVGEGT. CDR3 in amino acids: CASRMGPWTRDADTEAFF. The CDR3 bases are TGTGCCAGCAGGATGGGCCCCTGGACACGGGATGCGGACACTGAAGCTTTCTTT.

This clonotype was picked up a small number of times. The chain links TRBV9 to TRBJ2-4; D is perhaps TRBD1 (5 bases). Looked up from germline, CDR1 is SGDLS and CDR2 is YYNGEE. V dropped 4 bases and J dropped 5 bases, with 16 bases sitting between them. There are 15 residues in the CDR3. Written as DNA, the CDR3 is TGTGCCAGCAGCCGCGAACCAGGGAACGAAAACATTCAGTACTTC. This translates into CASSREPGNENIQYF.

The chain carries TRBV12-3 or TRBV12-4 and TRBJ2-5; D remains ambiguous. The CDR3 has 13 amino acids. The V end was cut by 4 bases, the J end by 1 base, with 7 bases between. Written as DNA, the CDR3 is TGTGCCAGCAGTTCCGTGGGCCAAGAGACCCAGTACTTC. Amino acids: CASSSVGQETQYF.

This chain connects TRBV4-1 to TRBJ2-1, with a tentative D call TRBD2 (6 bases). In germline, CDR1 is MGHRA, CDR2 YSYEKL. The CDR3 loop spans 15 amino acids. With 6 bases removed from V and 3 bases from J, the gap between germline ends came to 15 bases. The CDR3 nucleotides read TGCGCCAGCAGGGGCCTAGCGCCCTTCTACAATGAGCAGTTCTTC. This codes for CASRGLAPFYNEQFF.

This clonotype was counted between two and nine times. The chain couples TRBV7-8 to TRBJ2-3; tentatively, D is TRBD2 (6 bases). V shed 0 bases and J shed 5 bases, with 9 bases lying between them. CDR1 SGHVS and CDR2 FQNEAQ come from the germline V gene. The CDR3 sequence is 14 residues long. DNA of the CDR3: TGTGCCAGCAGCTTAGCGGGGGGTGTAGATACGCAGTATTTT. This translates into CASSLAGGVDTQYF. The variable domain in full, completed from reference TRBV7-8 and TRBJ2-3, reads GAGVSQSPRYKVAKRGQDVALRCDPISGHVSLFWYQQALGQGPEFLTYFQNEAQLDKSGLPSDRFFAERPEGSVSTLKIQRTQQEDSAVYLCASSLAGGVDTQYFGPGTRLTVL.

CDR3: CASMGLASSYNEQFF. As DNA, the CDR3 is TGTGCCAGCATGGGGTTAGCGAGCTCCTACAATGAGCAGTTCTTC. J is TRBJ2-1 and V is TRBV2; D perhaps matches TRBD2 (5 bases). V dropped 7 bases and J dropped 0 bases, with 13 bases sitting between them. CDR1 and CDR2 from the germline V gene are SNHLY and FYNNEI. CDR3 length: 15 amino acids.

This clonotype was detected once. This chain connects TRBV20-1 to TRBJ1-5, with D uncertain. Trimming took 5 bases from V and 3 from J, leaving 14 bases between them. Looked up from germline, CDR1 is DFQATT and CDR2 is SNEGSKA (reference sequence). The CDR3 contains 14 residues. CDR3 nucleotides: TGCAGTGCTCTTTCGGGCGGCGACAATCAGCCCCAGCATTTT. It codes for CSALSGGDNQPQHF.

This sequence joins TRBV20-1 and TRBJ1-1; no reliable D call. The CDR3 spans 11 residues. CDR1 and CDR2 from the germline V gene are DFQATT and SNEGSKA (reference sequence). Trimming took 0 bases from V and 6 from J, leaving 5 bases between them. The CDR3 loop reads CSAREGPEAFF. DNA of the CDR3: TGCAGTGCTAGAGAAGGACCTGAAGCTTTCTTT.

The chain has TRBV4-1 and TRBJ2-7; a weak D match, TRBD1 (5 bases). CDR3 length: 14 residues. Germline CDR1 is MGHRA and CDR2 is YSYEKL. V gave up 4 bases and J gave up 3 bases, with 13 bases separating them. Here the CDR3 reads CASSLQTDNYEQYF. As DNA, the CDR3 is TGCGCCAGCAGCCTCCAGACAGACAACTACGAGCAGTACTTC.

This clonotype has just a few counts. The chain combines TRBV5-1 with TRBJ2-5; 8 bases align to TRBD1. CDR3 length: 15 amino acids. Germline V gene data show CDR1 as SGHRS and CDR2 as YFSETQ. J gave up 2 bases and V 1 base, and 4 bases lay outside the gene matches. The CDR3 nucleotides read TGCGCCAGCAGCTTGAGCAGGGGGCGACAAGAGACCCAGTACTTC. Encoded protein: CASSLSRGRQETQYF.

This clonotype was counted a few times. The rearrangement joins TRBV7-6 to TRBJ2-5; D ambiguous. CDR3 length equals 15 residues. Trimming took 4 bases from V and 1 from J, leaving 13 bases between them. Germline lookup yields CDR1 SGHVS and CDR2 FNYEAQ. The CDR3 protein is CASSSLSGPQETQYF. CDR3 nucleotide sequence: TGTGCCAGCAGCTCCCTATCGGGTCCCCAAGAGACCCAGTACTTC.

This clonotype was counted between two and nine times. V is TRBV5-1 and J is TRBJ2-3, with D maybe TRBD2 (5 bases). Germline V gene lookup returns CDR1 SGHRS and CDR2 YFSETQ. This CDR3 has 16 residues. The V end lost 4 bases, the J end lost 2 bases, and 17 bases lay between the germline ends. In nucleotides, the CDR3 is TGCGCCAGCAGCCGTGGTCGCTCAGACTACACAGATACGCAGTATTTT. Translated, it gives CASSRGRSDYTDTQYF.

This clonotype has a handful of counts. The rearrangement joins TRBV25-1 to TRBJ1-5; the match to TRBD1 covers 8 bases. The V gene's germline CDR1 is MGHDK and CDR2 SYGVNS. The ends lost 4 bases at V and 0 bases at J; junction bases unmatched: 11. CDR3 length: 18 amino acids. In nucleotides, the CDR3 is TGTGCCAGCAGTGGGACGGGACAGGAAGAGGGTAGCAATCAGCCCCAGCATTTT. Translated, it gives CASSGTGQEEGSNQPQHF.

This clonotype was seen a handful of times. The CDR3 sequence: CASSGLGISNQPQHF. In DNA form, the CDR3 reads TGTGCCAGCAGCGGTCTTGGGATTAGCAATCAGCCCCAGCATTTT. The chain employs TRBV2 and TRBJ1-5; D is unclear. The CDR3 is made up of 15 amino acids. Germline V gene lookup returns CDR1 SNHLY and CDR2 FYNNEI. Trimming took 6 bases from V and 0 from J, leaving 12 bases between them.

This clonotype was counted between two and nine times. Written as DNA, the CDR3 is TGTGCCAGCAGTTACAGGGGGACTCTGCAAGAGACCCAGTACTTC. Its translation is CASSYRGTLQETQYF. V usage is TRBV12-3 or TRBV12-4 and J usage is TRBJ2-5, with TRBD1 matching over 8 bases. The CDR3 has 15 residues. V trimming: 4 bases; J trimming: 2 bases; junction bases outside the gene matches: 6.

Worth noting for this clonotype: A junction boundary mismatches the germline segment, possibly from a read error. The chain combines TRBV7-2 with TRBJ2-1; D not resolved. The CDR3 spans 15 residues. CDR1 and CDR2 from the germline V gene are SGHTA and FQGNSA. CDR3 in DNA: TGTGCCAGCAGCGTCGGTGAGAGCTCCAACAATGAGCAGTTCTTC. Residues: CASSVGESSNNEQFF.

This clonotype was seen only a few times. The junction differs from germline at one of its ends, possibly a read error. The rearrangement uses TRBV6-1 and TRBJ2-1; D uncertain. Germline V gene data show CDR1 as MNHNS and CDR2 as SASEGT. The CDR3 has 12 residues. The CDR3 loop is CATSWVANEQFF. In nucleotides, the CDR3 is TGTGCCACCAGTTGGGTGGCCAATGAGCAGTTCTTC.

This sequence joins TRBV30 and TRBJ2-1, with no clear D. Per germline, CDR1 GTSNPN and CDR2 SVGIG (reference sequence). The CDR3 has 14 residues. V shed 0 bases and J shed 7 bases, with 13 bases lying between them. The CDR3 reads CAWSVDGVGNEQFF. The CDR3, as DNA: TGTGCCTGGAGTGTAGACGGAGTAGGGAATGAGCAGTTCTTC.

This chain links TRBV5-1 with TRBJ2-7; 8 nucleotides agree with TRBD2. This CDR3 spans 16 amino acids. Germline CDR1 reads SGHRS; CDR2 reads YFSETQ. Trimming removed 3 bases from V and 5 bases from J; junction bases left unmatched: 13. CDR3 sequence (DNA): TGCGCCAGCAGCTCTGTCCTTCCGGGACTAGATGACGAGCAGTACTTC. Its translation: CASSSVLPGLDDEQYF.

The table lists this clonotype with a few counts. The chain recombines TRBV3-1 with TRBJ2-1; D is undetermined. The length of the CDR3 is 10 residues. The V and J ends lost 8 bases and 5 bases respectively, with 4 bases between them. Germline V CDR1 and CDR2: LGHDT, YNNKEL (reference sequence). CDR3 DNA sequence: TGTGCCAGCGGGGACAATGAGCAGTTCTTC. Translation gives CASGDNEQFF.

The rearrangement links TRBV6-5 to TRBJ1-5; possibly TRBD1 for D (6 bases). Trimming shortened V by 0 bases and J by 1 base, and 10 bases separated the two germline ends. From germline, CDR1 is MNHEY and CDR2 SVGAGI. The CDR3 has 16 amino acids. The chain's CDR3 is CASSYSSRGSNQPQHF. DNA of the CDR3: TGTGCCAGCAGTTACTCGAGCAGGGGAAGCAATCAGCCCCAGCATTTT.

The chain has TRBV4-3 and TRBJ2-7, with 11 bases that match TRBD2. V shed 0 bases and J 4 bases; nucleotides not matched to a gene: 2. Germline assignment: CDR1 LGHNA and CDR2 YSLEER. This CDR3 contains 15 residues. Here the CDR3 reads CASSQDRLAGYEQYF. CDR3 DNA: TGCGCCAGCAGCCAAGATAGACTAGCGGGATACGAGCAGTACTTC.

There are a few counts of this clonotype. This chain uses TRBV7-3 with TRBJ2-5, with D perhaps being TRBD1 or TRBD2 (6 bases each). V was clipped by 5 bases and J by 1 base, with 23 bases between them. The length of the CDR3 is 18 residues. CDR1 and CDR2 (germline): SGHTA, FQGTGA. This chain's CDR3 is CASSPKGGPLISQETQYF. In DNA form, the CDR3 reads TGTGCCAGCAGCCCGAAAGGGGGGCCACTCATATCCCAAGAGACCCAGTACTTC.

This clonotype was picked up a small number of times. The chain joins TRBV2 to TRBJ2-5, with a possible D match to TRBD2 (7 bases). The CDR3 contains 13 residues. Germline V lookup: CDR1 SNHLY, CDR2 FYNNEI. Trimming removed 7 bases from V and 5 bases from J, with 14 bases in between. The CDR3 DNA reads as TGTGCCAGCAAAACAGGGCGGGGGGAGACCCAGTACTTC. Translation: CASKTGRGETQYF.

The chain couples TRBV7-2 to TRBJ1-2, with D possibly being TRBD1 (5 bases). Germline lookup yields CDR1 SGHTA and CDR2 FQGNSA. Trimming took off 1 base at V and 7 bases at J, with 10 bases between the two ends. The CDR3 consists of 13 residues. This chain's CDR3 is CASSLGGSTGYTF. The CDR3, as DNA: TGTGCCAGCAGCTTAGGGGGCAGTACTGGCTACACCTTC.

This clonotype was observed a handful of times. This chain connects TRBV7-6 to TRBJ2-1; TRBD1 is a possible D gene (6 bases). Germline assignment: CDR1 SGHVS and CDR2 FNYEAQ. Between the trimmed V and J ends, which lost 5 bases and 5 bases, there was a span of 16 bases. The CDR3 runs to 15 residues. CDR3 residues: CASSPQTGPDNEQFF. The CDR3 DNA sequence: TGTGCCAGCAGCCCCCAGACAGGTCCGGACAATGAGCAGTTCTTC.

This sequence joins TRBV20-1 and TRBJ1-5; 9 bases fit TRBD1. The length of the CDR3 is 13 residues. CDR1 and CDR2 (germline): DFQATT, SNEGSKA (reference sequence). The junction had 3 bases not matched to a gene; V was cut back by 4 bases and J by 5 bases. The CDR3 DNA reads TGCAGTGCTACTACAGGGGGCGATCAGCCCCAGCATTTT. Its translation is CSATTGGDQPQHF.

This clonotype has just a few counts. This chain joins TRBV7-6 and TRBJ2-1, with 10 bases fitting TRBD2. Germline CDR1 is SGHVS and CDR2 is FNYEAQ. The CDR3 is 15 amino acids. V trimming: 2 bases; J trimming: 4 bases; junction bases outside the gene matches: 2. CDR3 amino acids: CASSLLAGEYNEQFF. The CDR3 coding sequence is TGTGCCAGCAGCTTACTAGCGGGAGAATACAATGAGCAGTTCTTC.